The 25 T cell receptor beta chains given below trace back to one sample, sequenced in a study of cytomegalovirus exposure and HLA in healthy donors. Sequencing was performed with immunoSEQ multiplex PCR; in TCRdb, only in-frame clones are kept and a portion is missing. The sample records hundreds of thousands of clones, about nine tenths being singletons. The sample taken for sequencing was PBMCs. The receptors come from a woman aged 18-29 years in good health and CMV-seronegative.

This chain joins TRBV5-6 and TRBJ2-1; TRBD2 aligns across 9 bases. Trimming at V came to 4 bases and at J to 6 bases, leaving 11 bases not matched to a gene. This CDR3 has 16 residues. Germline lookup yields CDR1 SGHDT and CDR2 YYEEEE. The CDR3 DNA is TGTGCCAGCAGCGGACTAAGGACTAGCGCGGGCAATGAGCAGTTCTTC. It codes for CASSGLRTSAGNEQFF.

The chain links TRBV9 to TRBJ2-1; perhaps TRBD2 as D (5 bases). The CDR3 runs 16 residues. The V end was cut by 2 bases, the J end by 7 bases, with 19 bases between. The V gene's germline CDR1 is SGDLS and CDR2 YYNGEE. Here the CDR3 DNA reads TGTGCCAGCAGCGTTTTAGCCGGGAAGGGATGGAATGAGCAGTTCTTC. Translating gives CASSVLAGKGWNEQFF. The complete variable domain, with remaining parts taken from reference TRBV9 and TRBJ2-1, reads DSGVTQTPKHLITATGQRVTLRCSPRSGDLSVYWYQQSLDQGLQFLIQYYNGEERAKGNILERFSAQQFPDLHSELNLSSLELGDSALYFCASSVLAGKGWNEQFFGPGTRLTVL.

The chain uses TRBV2 and TRBJ2-6; unclear D gene. CDR1 and CDR2 from the germline V gene are SNHLY and FYNNEI. Between the trimmed V and J ends, which lost 3 bases and 0 bases, there was a span of 6 bases. There are 15 residues in the CDR3. The CDR3 reads CASSDQVSGANVLTF. For the CDR3, the DNA is TGTGCCAGCAGTGACCAGGTCTCTGGGGCCAACGTCCTGACTTTC.

V usage is TRBV4-1 and J usage is TRBJ2-7, with 13 bases that match TRBD2. The ends lost 4 bases at V and 5 bases at J; junction bases unmatched: 11. CDR3 length equals 17 residues. CDR1 MGHRA and CDR2 YSYEKL come from the germline V gene. CDR3 sequence (DNA): TGCGCCAGCAGCCCAACTATTGGGACTAGCGGGATCCACGAGCAGTACTTC. Translated, it gives CASSPTIGTSGIHEQYF.

This clone was detected only once. The chain employs TRBV4-1 and TRBJ1-2, with 12 bases aligning to TRBD1. Germline values: CDR1 MGHRA, CDR2 YSYEKL. The V gene end was trimmed by 4 bases and the J gene end by 6 bases; junction bases not matched to a gene: 6. CDR3 size: 15 residues. The CDR3 sequence is CASSLRDRGLDGYTF. The CDR3 bases are TGCGCCAGCAGCCTCCGGGACAGGGGGCTTGATGGCTACACCTTC.

This chain joins TRBV27 and TRBJ1-1; D is uncertain. The V end was cut by 0 bases, the J end by 4 bases, with 12 bases between. Germline V gene lookup returns CDR1 MNHEY and CDR2 SMNVEV (reference sequence). The length of the CDR3 is 15 residues. CDR3 region: CASSLSGRAGTEAFF. CDR3 nucleotides: TGTGCCAGCAGTTTATCGGGGAGGGCCGGCACTGAAGCTTTCTTT.

J is TRBJ1-6 and V is TRBV7-9, with TRBD1 as a possible D gene (5 bases). The CDR3 consists of 17 residues. The germline V gene has CDR1 SEHNR and CDR2 FQNEAQ (reference sequence). Trimming left V 2 bases short and J 7 bases short, with 18 bases between. CDR3 protein: CASSLYKWRQPNSPLHF. DNA of the CDR3: TGTGCCAGCAGCTTATATAAGTGGCGACAGCCCAATTCACCCCTCCACTTT.

The chain has TRBV4-1 and TRBJ2-7; 7 bases agree with TRBD2. Unmatched junction bases numbered 8, after V lost 5 bases and J lost 7 bases. This CDR3 is built from 13 residues. Germline CDR1 MGHRA, CDR2 YSYEKL. The CDR3 reads CASSSSWEGEQYF. Written as DNA, the CDR3 is TGCGCCAGCAGCTCCTCGTGGGAGGGGGAGCAGTACTTC.

J is TRBJ2-5 and V is TRBV30, with a possible D match to TRBD2 (6 bases). V dropped 2 bases and J dropped 1 base, with 23 bases sitting between them. This CDR3 is built from 18 residues. Germline CDR1 and CDR2: GTSNPN and SVGIG (reference sequence). CDR3 DNA sequence: TGTGCCTGGAGTTCCTCTCGATGGGGGAGGACGGTCCAAGAGACCCAGTACTTC. Amino acid sequence: CAWSSSRWGRTVQETQYF. Full variable domain (missing parts from reference TRBV30 and TRBJ2-5): SQTIHQWPATLVQPVGSPLSLECTVEGTSNPNLYWYRQAAGRGLQLLFYSVGIGQISSEVPQNLSASRPQDRQFILSSKKLLLSDSGFYLCAWSSSRWGRTVQETQYFGPGTRLLVL.

The chain combines TRBV27 with TRBJ2-7; D perhaps matches TRBD2 (6 bases). Trimming took 3 bases from V and 0 from J, leaving 12 bases between them. The germline V gene has CDR1 MNHEY and CDR2 SMNVEV (reference sequence). The CDR3 is made up of 15 amino acids. The CDR3 nucleotides read TGTGCCAGCAGTTTCTTAGCGGCAAACTCCTACGAGCAGTACTTC. Amino acids: CASSFLAANSYEQYF.

In regard to this clone: The same CDR3 arises from other DNA sequences in this sample as well. The V call is TRBV28, the J call TRBJ1-5, with D unresolved. The germline CDR1 and CDR2 sequences are MDHEN and SYDVKM. The length of the CDR3 is 14 residues. V dropped 2 bases and J dropped 3 bases, with 8 bases sitting between them. Here the CDR3 reads CASSLGGYNQPQHF. Here the CDR3 DNA reads TGTGCCAGCAGTTTAGGCGGATACAATCAGCCCCAGCATTTT.

This sequence joins TRBV25-1 and TRBJ1-1; no reliable D call. The length of the CDR3 is 15 residues. With 4 bases removed from V and 0 bases from J, the gap between germline ends came to 12 bases. Germline lookup yields CDR1 MGHDK and CDR2 SYGVNS. CDR3 amino acids: CASSVSQRVNTEAFF. DNA for the CDR3: TGTGCCAGCAGTGTCTCCCAGCGGGTGAACACTGAAGCTTTCTTT. The variable domain in full, completed from reference TRBV25-1 and TRBJ1-1, reads EADIYQTPRYLVIGTGKKITLECSQTMGHDKMYWYQQDPGMELHLIHYSYGVNSTEKGDLSSESTVSRIRTEHFPLTLESARPSHTSQYLCASSVSQRVNTEAFFGQGTRLTVV.

The chain joins TRBV9 to TRBJ1-1, with 8 nucleotides matching TRBD1. The CDR3 extends over 12 amino acids. Per germline, CDR1 SGDLS and CDR2 YYNGEE. The trim removed 3 bases at V and 6 bases at J, leaving 1 base unmatched. The CDR3 DNA reads TGTGCCAGCAGCGGGGACAGGCCTGAAGCTTTCTTT. It encodes CASSGDRPEAFF.

This chain joins TRBV4-2 and TRBJ2-3; 10 nucleotides line up with TRBD2. The CDR3 runs 17 residues. The junction had 4 bases not matched to a gene; V was cut back by 0 bases and J by 1 base. CDR1 and CDR2 (germline): LGHNA, YNFKEQ. CDR3 bases: TGTGCCAGCAGCCAAGAGCCAGGGACTAGCGGCACAGATACGCAGTATTTT. Translated: CASSQEPGTSGTDTQYF.

V usage is TRBV5-1 and J usage is TRBJ2-5; D gene ambiguous. This CDR3 has 13 amino acids. Trimming stripped 0 bases from V and 5 bases from J, with 8 bases between. Germline V lookup: CDR1 SGHRS, CDR2 YFSETQ. The CDR3 DNA sequence: TGCGCCAGCAGCTTGGCCGTGGCTGAGACCCAGTACTTC. Amino acid sequence: CASSLAVAETQYF.

The rearrangement links TRBV12-2 to TRBJ1-4; the table calls TRBD1, which could not be checked here. TRBV12-2 is flagged as a pseudogene. CDR3 length: 17 residues. The CDR3, as DNA: TGTGCAAGTCGCCGACCGGGACAGGGAGAAACTAATGAAAAACTGTTTTTT. Its translation is CASRRPGQGETNEKLFF.

This clone showed up just a few times. V gene TRBV10-1 combines with J gene TRBJ2-3, with 11 positions matching TRBD2. J lost 8 bases, V lost 6 bases, and 1 base had no gene match. The V gene's germline CDR1 is WNHNN and CDR2 SYGVQD (reference sequence). This CDR3 is built from 12 residues. In nucleotides, the CDR3 is TGCGCCAGCAGGGGACTAGCGGTTACGCAGTATTTT. Protein product: CASRGLAVTQYF.

This sequence joins TRBV5-1 and TRBJ2-5; D is uncertain. CDR1 SGHRS and CDR2 YFSETQ come from the germline V gene. Trimming took off 0 bases at V and 1 base at J, with 10 bases between the two ends. This CDR3 has 15 residues. CDR3 amino acids: CASSLVVGSQETQYF. The CDR3 DNA sequence: TGCGCCAGCAGCTTGGTAGTGGGCAGCCAAGAGACCCAGTACTTC.

The J gene is TRBJ2-3, the V gene TRBV6-6, with D perhaps matching TRBD2 (5 bases). The germline V gene encodes CDR1 MNHNY and CDR2 SVGAGI (reference sequence). There are 14 residues in the CDR3. V was shortened by 2 bases and J by 4 bases, with 10 bases between the two germline ends. The CDR3 reads CASSYGGSADTQYF. In DNA form, the CDR3 reads TGTGCCAGCAGTTACGGCGGGTCGGCAGATACGCAGTATTTT.

The genes are TRBV5-1 and TRBJ2-7, with 8 bases that match TRBD1. CDR3 length equals 15 residues. J lost 6 bases, V lost 6 bases, and 14 bases had no gene match. CDR1 and CDR2 (germline): SGHRS, YFSETQ. The CDR3 reads CASTGRQGAAVEQYF. CDR3 sequence (DNA): TGCGCCAGCACCGGACGCCAGGGGGCGGCGGTCGAGCAGTACTTC.

The genes are TRBV1 and TRBJ2-1; the table's TRBD2 call for D was not verified on the DNA. TRBV1 is shown as a pseudogene. The CDR3 consists of 19 residues. The CDR3 DNA reads TGCACCAGCAGCGGGTCGGGGACTAGCGGGAGAAGGTCCTACAATGAGCAGTTCTTC. The encoded protein is CTSSGSGTSGRRSYNEQFF.

The chain carries TRBV27 and TRBJ1-1; possible D gene TRBD1, 6 bases. Trimming removed 2 bases at V and 0 bases at J, with 10 bases between. The germline V gene has CDR1 MNHEY and CDR2 SMNVEV (reference sequence). This CDR3 comprises 15 residues. CDR3 sequence (DNA): TGTGCCAGCAGTTTAGGGGCAGGGGTGAACACTGAAGCTTTCTTT. It codes for CASSLGAGVNTEAFF.

The V and J genes are TRBV9 and TRBJ2-3; a weak D match, TRBD2 (6 bases). This CDR3 comprises 15 residues. Trimming left V 0 bases short and J 3 bases short, with 11 bases between. Germline CDR1 reads SGDLS; CDR2 reads YYNGEE. CDR3 coding DNA: TGTGCCAGCAGCGTAGCGGATGCGGGGACAGATACGCAGTATTTT. Its translation is CASSVADAGTDTQYF.

The rearrangement joins TRBV6-6 to TRBJ1-1, with no clear D. Per the germline V gene, CDR1 is MNHNY and CDR2 is SVGAGI (reference sequence). The V end lost 2 bases, the J end lost 4 bases, and 14 bases lay between the germline ends. The CDR3 has 15 amino acids. The CDR3 DNA sequence: TGTGCCAGCAGTTACCCCTCGGGGAAGGGCACTGAAGCTTTCTTT. Translating gives CASSYPSGKGTEAFF.

V and J are TRBV6-1 and TRBJ1-2, with D possibly being TRBD1 (6 bases). Between the trimmed V and J ends, which lost 2 bases and 3 bases, there was a span of 13 bases. The CDR3 is made up of 15 amino acids. Germline values: CDR1 MNHNS, CDR2 SASEGT. The CDR3 DNA reads as TGTGCCAGCAGTGAACCGGGACACGAAGACTATGGCTACACCTTC. Its protein is CASSEPGHEDYGYTF.